This entry lists 2 T cell receptor beta chains sequenced from one sample in a study of CD8+ T cells in alopecia areata. Treatment indicated: oral pan-JAK inhibitor, 5-10 mg twice daily. RNA, once extracted, was reverse transcribed into cDNA for use as the sequencing template. The repertoire was sequenced with immunoSEQ multiplex PCR; TCRdb's copy has only in-frame clones and lacks some. Of approximately 170,000 clones in the sample, around three fifths were seen once. This material consisted of CD4+ T cells sorted from blood, taken at week 24, from a patient treated with tofacitinib. The source of these receptors is a human donor with alopecia areata.

This clone occurred a few times. The rearrangement links TRBV11-2 to TRBJ2-2, with a possible D match to TRBD2 (6 bases). This CDR3 is 16 amino acids long. CDR1 SGHAT and CDR2 FQNNGV come from the germline V gene. Trimming took off 7 bases at V and 2 bases at J, with 17 bases between the two ends. CDR3 nucleotides: TGTGCCAGCATCCCCCTTGGCGGGAAAAACACCGGGGAGCTGTTTTTT. It translates to CASIPLGGKNTGELFF. The full variable domain, rest sourced from reference TRBV11-2 and TRBJ2-2, is EAGVAQSPRYKIIEKRQSVAFWCNPISGHATLYWYQQILGQGPKLLIQFQNNGVVDDSQLPKDRFSAERLKGVDSTLKIQPAKLEDSAVYLCASIPLGGKNTGELFFGEGSRLTVL.

The chain recombines TRBV18 with TRBJ2-5, with 8 bases matching TRBD1. The ends lost 5 bases at V and 4 bases at J; junction bases unmatched: 3. Germline CDR1 and CDR2: KGHSH and LQKENI. The CDR3 contains 13 residues. The CDR3 DNA follows: TGTGCCAGCTCAAACGACAGGGGAGAGACCCAGTACTTC. Translation: CASSNDRGETQYF.